This passage covers 19 T cell receptor beta chains from one sample sequenced in a study of cytomegalovirus exposure and HLA in healthy donors (dated by TCRdb to 2017 to 2019). Libraries were constructed by the immunoSEQ multiplex PCR assay. The multiplex PCR relied on a mix of 60 forward primers for TCR Vbeta segments and 13 reverse primers for TCR Jbeta segments. The table was pulled from immuneACCESS by TCRdb, which kept in-frame rearrangements only. Such tables lose some clones; where checked, under half of the loss comes from unresolved V genes, and the rest has no known cause. The table of this sample itemizes roughly 150,000 clones. The top ten clonotypes cover 1.5% to 2% of the sample. Material: PBMCs. Source of these receptors: a woman in her forties or fifties in good health and CMV-seronegative.

The genes are TRBV15 and TRBJ1-6; the D is unclear. The germline V and J ends were trimmed by 0 bases and 4 bases, with 4 bases remaining between them. There are 14 residues in the CDR3. Germline V CDR1 and CDR2: LNHNV, YYDKDF (reference sequence). CDR3 sequence: CATSRDSYNSPLHF. CDR3 coding DNA: TGTGCCACCAGCAGAGACAGTTATAATTCACCCCTCCACTTT.

The chain couples TRBV30 to TRBJ1-5, with 8 bases fitting TRBD1. This CDR3 region has 12 residues. The germline CDR1 and CDR2 sequences are GTSNPN and SVGIG (reference sequence). The trim removed 8 bases at V and 3 bases at J, leaving 3 bases unmatched. The CDR3 nucleotides read TGTGCCGTGGACAGGGTCAATCAGCCCCAGCATTTT. Amino acid sequence: CAVDRVNQPQHF.

The chain employs TRBV5-1 and TRBJ1-4; 7 bases match TRBD1. V shed 2 bases, J shed 3 bases, and the junction held 1 base outside the gene matches. Per the germline V gene, CDR1 is SGHRS and CDR2 is YFSETQ. There are 14 residues in the CDR3. The CDR3 coding sequence is TGCGCCAGCAGCTTACAGGGGTCTAATGAAAAACTGTTTTTT. Its protein product is CASSLQGSNEKLFF.

The genes are TRBV5-1 and TRBJ2-3, with 7 bases that match TRBD2. The J segment lost 6 bases and the V segment lost 3 bases, leaving 4 bases of the junction unmatched. Germline values: CDR1 SGHRS, CDR2 YFSETQ. CDR3 length: 13 amino acids. The CDR3 loop reads CASSSGLEDTQYF. Here the CDR3 DNA reads TGCGCCAGCAGCTCCGGACTAGAGGATACGCAGTATTTT.

The CDR3 spells CASSSSGTVTNTGELFF. The CDR3 DNA is TGCGCCAGCAGCTCCTCCGGGACAGTCACGAACACCGGGGAGCTGTTTTTT. The chain combines TRBV5-1 with TRBJ2-2; 7 bases are shared with TRBD1. With 3 bases clipped from V and 0 bases from J, the junction kept 8 bases outside the gene matches. The CDR3 length is 17 residues. Germline-derived CDR1 and CDR2 are SGHRS and YFSETQ.

The gene calls are TRBV4-1 and TRBJ2-7; 11 bases fit TRBD2. With 1 base clipped from V and 0 bases from J, the junction kept 8 bases outside the gene matches. The CDR3 is 18 residues long. Germline CDR1 MGHRA, CDR2 YSYEKL. The CDR3 region is CASSQGGTSGPSSYEQYF. The CDR3, as DNA: TGCGCCAGCAGCCAAGGGGGGACTAGCGGACCGAGCTCCTACGAGCAGTACTTC.

J is TRBJ2-5 and V is TRBV5-1, with 7 bases matching TRBD1. This CDR3 is built from 14 residues. V dropped 3 bases and J dropped 3; count of bases not matched to a gene: 5. Germline loops: CDR1 SGHRS, CDR2 YFSETQ. The CDR3 DNA reads TGCGCCAGCAGCTATGGGACAGTAGAAGAGACCCAGTACTTC. Its translation: CASSYGTVEETQYF.

The V and J genes are TRBV4-2 and TRBJ2-1; 7 bases line up with TRBD1. The CDR3 spans 13 residues. The J segment lost 15 bases and the V segment lost 1 base, leaving 9 bases of the junction unmatched. Germline assignment: CDR1 LGHNA and CDR2 YNFKEQ. CDR3 residues: CASSQARQGKWFF. The CDR3 DNA reads TGTGCCAGCAGCCAAGCAAGACAGGGAAAGTGGTTCTTC.

The chain recombines TRBV6-5 with TRBJ1-1; 10 positions agree with TRBD1. The CDR3 is made up of 15 amino acids. Germline loops: CDR1 MNHEY, CDR2 SVGAGI. J gave up 5 bases and V 5 bases, and 8 bases lay outside the gene matches. CDR3 nucleotides: TGTGCCAGCAGTCCTCGACAGGGGGCGGAAACTGAAGCTTTCTTT. The encoded protein is CASSPRQGAETEAFF.

The rearrangement links TRBV27 to TRBJ2-7; D uncertain. V was pared by 3 bases and J by 2 bases, with 17 bases between. Germline lookup yields CDR1 MNHEY and CDR2 SMNVEV (reference sequence). The CDR3 has 16 residues. As DNA, the CDR3 is TGTGCCAGCAGTTTCCAGCCCTCCGATACTACCTACGAGCAGTACTTC. Translated, it gives CASSFQPSDTTYEQYF.

The V and J genes are TRBV10-3 and TRBJ1-4; 7 bases are a match to TRBD1. V shed 10 bases and J 8 bases; nucleotides not matched to a gene: 16. This CDR3 is built from 15 residues. Per the germline V gene, CDR1 is ENHRY and CDR2 is SYGVKD. CDR3 DNA: TGTGCCACCTCAGAGACTCAGGGGGAAGAGGAAAAACTGTTTTTT. Translating gives CATSETQGEEEKLFF.

The chain links TRBV19 to TRBJ1-6; 10 bases map to TRBD1. Germline loops: CDR1 LNHDA, CDR2 SQIVND (reference sequence). This CDR3 comprises 15 residues. J was trimmed by 3 bases and V by 7 bases; bases with no gene match: 3. DNA of the CDR3: TGTGCCAGTACCTGGACAGGGGGCTATAATTCACCCCTCCACTTT. It encodes CASTWTGGYNSPLHF.

J is TRBJ1-4 and V is TRBV5-1; D may be TRBD1 (5 bases). The V and J ends lost 0 bases and 4 bases respectively, with 7 bases between them. This CDR3 region has 14 residues. The germline V gene has CDR1 SGHRS and CDR2 YFSETQ. The CDR3 reads CASSLEGINEKLFF. Here the CDR3 DNA reads TGCGCCAGCAGCTTGGAGGGGATTAATGAAAAACTGTTTTTT.

The rearrangement joins TRBV28 to TRBJ1-5, with 8 nucleotides matching TRBD1. Germline CDR1 reads MDHEN; CDR2 reads SYDVKM. The CDR3 loop spans 13 amino acids. The CDR3 nucleotides are TGTGCGGGGGGACAGGATCTCAATCAGCCCCAGCATTTT. This gives the protein CAGGQDLNQPQHF.

This chain connects TRBV11-1 to TRBJ1-1, with 8 bases identical to TRBD1. The ends lost 2 bases at V and 7 bases at J; junction bases unmatched: 9. This CDR3 is built from 15 residues. The germline CDR1 and CDR2 sequences are SGHAT and FQDESV (reference sequence). The CDR3 region is CASSLYMQGANEAFF. The CDR3 DNA follows: TGTGCCAGCAGCTTATATATGCAGGGGGCGAATGAAGCTTTCTTT.

The CDR3 sequence is CASSHGGRRGETQYF. The CDR3 bases are TGCGCCAGCAGCCACGGCGGTCGGCGGGGAGAGACCCAGTACTTC. The chain combines TRBV4-3 with TRBJ2-5; D is possibly TRBD2 (6 bases). Trimming removed 3 bases at V and 4 bases at J, with 15 bases between. CDR1 and CDR2 from the germline V gene are LGHNA and YSLEER. This CDR3 spans 15 amino acids.

The CDR3 DNA is TGTGCCAGCAGCACACGCGGGAGTGGGGATGAGCAGTTCTTC. Its protein product is CASSTRGSGDEQFF. V gene TRBV11-3 combines with J gene TRBJ2-1, with TRBD2 matching 7 bases. The V gene end was trimmed by 5 bases and the J gene end by 8 bases; junction bases not matched to a gene: 9. CDR3 size: 14 residues. Germline loops: CDR1 SGHNT, CDR2 YENEEA. The entire variable domain, with the rest obtained from reference TRBV11-3 and TRBJ2-1, is as follows: EAGVVQSPRYKIIEKKQPVAFWCNPISGHNTLYWYLQNLGQGPELLIRYENEEAVDDSQLPKDRFSAERLKGVDSTLKIQPAELGDSAVYLCASSTRGSGDEQFFGPGTRLTVL.

This sequence joins TRBV28 and TRBJ1-4, with TRBD1 matching 7 bases. CDR1 and CDR2 (germline): MDHEN, SYDVKM. V trimming: 3 bases; J trimming: 6 bases; junction bases outside the gene matches: 4. CDR3 length equals 14 residues. Here the CDR3 reads CASSFRQGDEKLFF. For the CDR3, the DNA is TGTGCCAGCAGTTTTCGACAGGGAGATGAAAAACTGTTTTTT.

The rearrangement uses TRBV7-3 and TRBJ2-1; D is undetermined. Germline V gives CDR1 SGHTA, CDR2 FQGTGA. CDR3 length: 14 residues. V gave up 0 bases and J gave up 6 bases, with 9 bases separating them. CDR3 in amino acids: CASSLTNSGNEQFF. The CDR3 coding sequence is TGTGCCAGCAGCTTAACAAATAGTGGCAATGAGCAGTTCTTC.